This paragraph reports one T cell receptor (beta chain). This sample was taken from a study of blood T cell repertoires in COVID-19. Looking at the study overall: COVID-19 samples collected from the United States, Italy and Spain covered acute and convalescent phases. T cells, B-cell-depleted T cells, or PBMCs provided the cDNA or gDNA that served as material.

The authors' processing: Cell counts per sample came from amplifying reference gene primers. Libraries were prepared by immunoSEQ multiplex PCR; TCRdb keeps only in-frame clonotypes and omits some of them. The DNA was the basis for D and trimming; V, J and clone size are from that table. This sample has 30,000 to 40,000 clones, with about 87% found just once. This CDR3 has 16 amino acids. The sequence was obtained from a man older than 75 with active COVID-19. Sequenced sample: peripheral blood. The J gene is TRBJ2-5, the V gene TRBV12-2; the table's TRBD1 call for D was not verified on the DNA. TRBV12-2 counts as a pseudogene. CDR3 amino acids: CASRGAGTESQESQYF. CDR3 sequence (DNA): TGTGCAAGTCGCGGCGCCGGGACAGAGAGCCAAGAGAGCCAGTACTTC.